The present T cell receptor (beta chain) was sequenced within a study of blood T cell repertoires in COVID-19. Overall study context: The analysed material was cDNA or gDNA that came from T cells, B-cell-depleted T cells, or PBMCs.

The CDR3 spans 13 residues. Germline CDR1 LNHDA, CDR2 SQIVND (reference sequence). V lost 1 base and J lost 6, with 9 bases in between. This clone has a single count. In the original workflow: Amplification of reference gene primers was used by the study to estimate nucleated cell counts. Assay used: immunoSEQ multiplex PCR; TCRdb lists only in-frame clones, some missing. That table furnishes V, J and clone size, whereas the DNA furnished D and trimming. This sample has 200,000 to 250,000 clones, with about 84% found just once. The material sequenced was peripheral blood. This clonotype originated in a man older than 75 with acute or convalescent COVID-19. This sequence joins TRBV19 and TRBJ1-2; no clear D. Here the CDR3 DNA reads TGTGCCAGTAGTATAGGGACTTCAGATGGCTACACCTTC. Its protein product is CASSIGTSDGYTF.